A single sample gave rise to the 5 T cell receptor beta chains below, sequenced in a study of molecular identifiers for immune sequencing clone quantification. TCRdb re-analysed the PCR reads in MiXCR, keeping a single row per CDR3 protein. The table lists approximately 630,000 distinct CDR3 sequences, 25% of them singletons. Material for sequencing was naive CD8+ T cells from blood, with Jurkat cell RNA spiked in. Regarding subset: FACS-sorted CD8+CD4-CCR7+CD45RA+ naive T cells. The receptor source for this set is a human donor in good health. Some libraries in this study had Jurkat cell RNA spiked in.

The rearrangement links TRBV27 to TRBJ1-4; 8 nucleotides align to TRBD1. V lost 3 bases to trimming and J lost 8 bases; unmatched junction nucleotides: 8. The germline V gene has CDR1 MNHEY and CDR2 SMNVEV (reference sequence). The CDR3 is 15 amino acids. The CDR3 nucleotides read TGTGCCAGCAGTTTCGTCAGGGGGCAGAGGGAAAAACTGTTTTTT. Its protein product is CASSFVRGQREKLFF.

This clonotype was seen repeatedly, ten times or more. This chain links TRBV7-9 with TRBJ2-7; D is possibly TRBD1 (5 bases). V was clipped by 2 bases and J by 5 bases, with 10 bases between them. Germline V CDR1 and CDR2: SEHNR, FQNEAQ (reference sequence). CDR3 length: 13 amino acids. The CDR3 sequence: CASSLWQGHEQYF. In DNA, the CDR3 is TGTGCCAGCAGCTTATGGCAGGGCCACGAGCAGTACTTC.

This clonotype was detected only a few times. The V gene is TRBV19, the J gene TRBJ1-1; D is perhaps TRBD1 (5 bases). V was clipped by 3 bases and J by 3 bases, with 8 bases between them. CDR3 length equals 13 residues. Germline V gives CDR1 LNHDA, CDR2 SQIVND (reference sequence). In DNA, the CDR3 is TGTGCCAGTAGTATCAGGGAGGACACTGAAGCTTTCTTT. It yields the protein CASSIREDTEAFF.

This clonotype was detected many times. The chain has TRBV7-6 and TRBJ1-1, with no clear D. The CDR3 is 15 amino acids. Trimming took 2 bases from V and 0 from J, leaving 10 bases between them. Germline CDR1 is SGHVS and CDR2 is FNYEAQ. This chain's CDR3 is CASSLKASVNTEAFF. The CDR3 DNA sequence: TGTGCCAGCAGCTTAAAAGCGTCGGTGAACACTGAAGCTTTCTTT.

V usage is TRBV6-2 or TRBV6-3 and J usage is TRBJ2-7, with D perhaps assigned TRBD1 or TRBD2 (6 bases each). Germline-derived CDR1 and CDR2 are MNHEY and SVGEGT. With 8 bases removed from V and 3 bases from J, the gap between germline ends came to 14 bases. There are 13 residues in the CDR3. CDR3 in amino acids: CASQWGARYEQYF. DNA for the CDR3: TGTGCCAGCCAATGGGGGGCCCGCTACGAGCAGTACTTC.